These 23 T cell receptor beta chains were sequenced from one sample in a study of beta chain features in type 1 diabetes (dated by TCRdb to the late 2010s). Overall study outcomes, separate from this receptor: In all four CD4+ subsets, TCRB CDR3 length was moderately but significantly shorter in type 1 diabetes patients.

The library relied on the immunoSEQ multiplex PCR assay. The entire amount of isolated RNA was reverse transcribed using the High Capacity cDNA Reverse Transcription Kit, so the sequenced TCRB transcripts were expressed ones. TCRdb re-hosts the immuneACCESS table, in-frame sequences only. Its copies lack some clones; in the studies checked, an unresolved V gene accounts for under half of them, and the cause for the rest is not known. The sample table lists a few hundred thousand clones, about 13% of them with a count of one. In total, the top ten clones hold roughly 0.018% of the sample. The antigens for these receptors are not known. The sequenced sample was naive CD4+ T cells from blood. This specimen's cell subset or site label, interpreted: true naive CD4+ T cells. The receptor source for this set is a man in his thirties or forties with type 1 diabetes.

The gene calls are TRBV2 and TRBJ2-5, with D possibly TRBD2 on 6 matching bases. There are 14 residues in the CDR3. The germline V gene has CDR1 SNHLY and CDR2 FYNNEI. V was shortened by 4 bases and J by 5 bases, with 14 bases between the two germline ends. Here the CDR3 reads CASSALGGRETQYF. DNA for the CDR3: TGTGCCAGCAGTGCGCTAGGAGGGAGGGAGACCCAGTACTTC.

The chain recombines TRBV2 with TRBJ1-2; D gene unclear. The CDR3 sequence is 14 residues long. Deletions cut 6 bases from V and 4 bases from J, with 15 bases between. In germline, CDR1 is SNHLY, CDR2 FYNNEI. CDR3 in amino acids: CASSLRGNRYGYTF. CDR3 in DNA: TGTGCCAGCAGCTTACGGGGAAATCGCTATGGCTACACCTTC.

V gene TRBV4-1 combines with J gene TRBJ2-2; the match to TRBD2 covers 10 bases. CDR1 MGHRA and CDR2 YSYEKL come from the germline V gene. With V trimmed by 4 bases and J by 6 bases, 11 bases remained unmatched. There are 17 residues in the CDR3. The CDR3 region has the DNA TGCGCCAGCAGCCCTAGAGGATCCGGGACTAGCGCCGGGGAGCTGTTTTTT. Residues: CASSPRGSGTSAGELFF.

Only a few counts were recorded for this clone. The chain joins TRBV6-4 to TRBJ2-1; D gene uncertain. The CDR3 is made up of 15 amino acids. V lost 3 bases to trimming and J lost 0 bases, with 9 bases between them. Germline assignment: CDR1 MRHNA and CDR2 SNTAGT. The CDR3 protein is CASSEQSTSYNEQFF. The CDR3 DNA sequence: TGTGCCAGCAGTGAGCAGTCCACCTCCTACAATGAGCAGTTCTTC.

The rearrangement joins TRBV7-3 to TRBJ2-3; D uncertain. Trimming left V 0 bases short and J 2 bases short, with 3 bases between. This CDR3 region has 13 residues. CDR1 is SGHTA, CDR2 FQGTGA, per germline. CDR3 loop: CASSLTHTDTQYF. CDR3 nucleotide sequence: TGTGCCAGCAGCTTAACTCACACAGATACGCAGTATTTT.

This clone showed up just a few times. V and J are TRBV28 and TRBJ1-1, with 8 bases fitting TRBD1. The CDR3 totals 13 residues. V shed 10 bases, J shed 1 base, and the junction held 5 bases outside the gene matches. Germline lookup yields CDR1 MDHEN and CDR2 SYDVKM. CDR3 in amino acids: CATKTGENTEAFF. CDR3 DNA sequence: TGTGCCACCAAGACAGGGGAGAACACTGAAGCTTTCTTT.

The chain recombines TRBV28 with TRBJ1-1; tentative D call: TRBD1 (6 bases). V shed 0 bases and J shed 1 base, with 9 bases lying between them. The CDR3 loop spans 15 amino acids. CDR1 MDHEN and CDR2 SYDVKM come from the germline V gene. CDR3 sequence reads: CASSLWGGQNTEAFF. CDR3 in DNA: TGTGCCAGCAGTTTATGGGGGGGGCAGAACACTGAAGCTTTCTTT.

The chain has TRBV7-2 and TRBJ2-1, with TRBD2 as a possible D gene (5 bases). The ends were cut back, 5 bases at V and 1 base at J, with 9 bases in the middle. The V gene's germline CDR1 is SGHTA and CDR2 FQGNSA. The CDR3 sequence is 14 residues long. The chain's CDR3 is CASSPGLSYNEQFF. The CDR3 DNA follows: TGTGCCAGCAGCCCCGGACTGTCCTACAATGAGCAGTTCTTC.

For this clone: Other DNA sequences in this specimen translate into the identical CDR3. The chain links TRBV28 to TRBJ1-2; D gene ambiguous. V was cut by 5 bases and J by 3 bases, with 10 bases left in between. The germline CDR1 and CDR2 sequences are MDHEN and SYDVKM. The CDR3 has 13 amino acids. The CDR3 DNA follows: TGTGCCAGCAGTCCCGGCGGGGACTATGGCTACACCTTC. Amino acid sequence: CASSPGGDYGYTF.

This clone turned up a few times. The CDR3 DNA reads TGTGCCAGCAACCGGCTGGGGAGTCAAGAGACCCAGTACTTC. This gives the protein CASNRLGSQETQYF. The chain recombines TRBV9 with TRBJ2-5, with a weak D call TRBD2 (5 bases). Trimming removed 6 bases at V and 2 bases at J, with 14 bases between. The CDR3 runs to 14 residues. Germline V CDR1 and CDR2: SGDLS, YYNGEE.

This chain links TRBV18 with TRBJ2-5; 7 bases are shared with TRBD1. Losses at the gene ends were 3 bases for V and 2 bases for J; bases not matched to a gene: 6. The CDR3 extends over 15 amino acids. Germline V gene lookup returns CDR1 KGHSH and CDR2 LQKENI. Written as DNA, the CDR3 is TGTGCCAGCTCACCGGCGACAGGGACGCAAGAGACCCAGTACTTC. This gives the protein CASSPATGTQETQYF.

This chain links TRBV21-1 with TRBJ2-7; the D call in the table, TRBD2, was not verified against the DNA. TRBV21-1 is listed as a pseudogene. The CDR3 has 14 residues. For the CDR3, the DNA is TGTGCCAGCAGCCTACAAGCCGGGTTCCACGAGCAGTACTTC. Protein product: CASSLQAGFHEQYF.

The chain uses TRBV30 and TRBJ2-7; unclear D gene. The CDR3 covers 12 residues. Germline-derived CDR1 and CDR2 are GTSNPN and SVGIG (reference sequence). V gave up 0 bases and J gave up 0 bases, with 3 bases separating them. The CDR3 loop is CAWSVGSYEQYF. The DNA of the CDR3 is TGTGCCTGGAGTGTCGGCTCCTACGAGCAGTACTTC.

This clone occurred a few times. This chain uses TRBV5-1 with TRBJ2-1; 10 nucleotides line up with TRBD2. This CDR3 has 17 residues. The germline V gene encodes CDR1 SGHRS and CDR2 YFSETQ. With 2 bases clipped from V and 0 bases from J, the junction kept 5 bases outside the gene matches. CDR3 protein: CASSLGPSGSSYNEQFF. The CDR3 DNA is TGCGCCAGCAGCTTAGGTCCTAGCGGGAGCTCCTACAATGAGCAGTTCTTC.

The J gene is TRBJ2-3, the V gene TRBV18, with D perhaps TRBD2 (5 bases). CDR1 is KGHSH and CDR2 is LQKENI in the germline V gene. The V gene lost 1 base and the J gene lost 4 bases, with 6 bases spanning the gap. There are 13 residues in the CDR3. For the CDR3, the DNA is TGTGCCAGCTCACCACGCGGGTCAGATACGCAGTATTTT. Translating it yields CASSPRGSDTQYF.

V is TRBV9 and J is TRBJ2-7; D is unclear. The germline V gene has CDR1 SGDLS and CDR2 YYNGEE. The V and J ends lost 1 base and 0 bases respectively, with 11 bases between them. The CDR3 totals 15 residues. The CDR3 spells CASSVSLTSSYEQYF. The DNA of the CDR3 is TGTGCCAGCAGCGTAAGTTTGACAAGCTCCTACGAGCAGTACTTC.

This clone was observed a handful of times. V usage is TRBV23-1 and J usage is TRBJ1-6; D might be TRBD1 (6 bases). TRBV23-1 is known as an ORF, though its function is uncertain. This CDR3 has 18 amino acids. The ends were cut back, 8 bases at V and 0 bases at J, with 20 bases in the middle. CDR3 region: CASGRDTGWGSYNSPLHF. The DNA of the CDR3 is TGCGCCAGCGGACGGGACACGGGATGGGGCTCCTATAATTCACCCCTCCACTTT.

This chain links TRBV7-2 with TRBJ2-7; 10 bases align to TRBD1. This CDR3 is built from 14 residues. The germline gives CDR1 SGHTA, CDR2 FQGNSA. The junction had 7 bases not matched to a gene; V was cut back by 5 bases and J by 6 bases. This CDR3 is CASSRDRGHSEQYF. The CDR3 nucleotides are TGTGCCAGCAGCCGTGACAGGGGGCACAGCGAGCAGTACTTC.

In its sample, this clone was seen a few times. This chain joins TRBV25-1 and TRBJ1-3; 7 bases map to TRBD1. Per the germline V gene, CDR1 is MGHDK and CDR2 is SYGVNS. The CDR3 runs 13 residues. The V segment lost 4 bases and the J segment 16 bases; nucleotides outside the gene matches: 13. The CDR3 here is CASSARGSPRGYF. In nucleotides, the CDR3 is TGTGCCAGCAGTGCCCGGGGGAGCCCCAGGGGGTATTTT.

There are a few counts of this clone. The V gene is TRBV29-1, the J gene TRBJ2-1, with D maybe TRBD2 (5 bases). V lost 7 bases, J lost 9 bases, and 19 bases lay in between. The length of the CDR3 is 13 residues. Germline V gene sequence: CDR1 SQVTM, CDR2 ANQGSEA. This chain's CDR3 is CSAGRRGLGEQFF. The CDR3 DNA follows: TGCAGCGCCGGAAGGCGCGGGTTGGGTGAGCAGTTCTTC.

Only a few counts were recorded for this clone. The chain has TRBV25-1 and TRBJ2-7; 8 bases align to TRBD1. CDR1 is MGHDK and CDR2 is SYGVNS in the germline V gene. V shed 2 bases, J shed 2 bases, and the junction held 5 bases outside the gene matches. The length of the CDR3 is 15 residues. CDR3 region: CASSEGTGPPYEQYF. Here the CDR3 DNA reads TGTGCCAGCAGTGAAGGGACAGGTCCCCCCTACGAGCAGTACTTC.

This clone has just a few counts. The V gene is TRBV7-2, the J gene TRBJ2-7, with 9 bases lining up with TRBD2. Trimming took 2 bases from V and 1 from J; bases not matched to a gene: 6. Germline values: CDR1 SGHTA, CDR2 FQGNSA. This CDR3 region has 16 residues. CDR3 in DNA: TGTGCCAGCAGCTTAAAATTCCTAGCGGGATCCTACGAGCAGTACTTC. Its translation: CASSLKFLAGSYEQYF.

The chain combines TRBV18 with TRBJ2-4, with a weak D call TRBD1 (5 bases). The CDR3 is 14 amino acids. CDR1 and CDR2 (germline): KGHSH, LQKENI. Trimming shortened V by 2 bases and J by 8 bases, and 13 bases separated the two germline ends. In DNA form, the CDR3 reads TGTGCCAGCTCACCAGCAGGGAAGCCGGACATTCAGTACTTC. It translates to CASSPAGKPDIQYF.